This TCR beta chain stems from a study of cytomegalovirus exposure and HLA in healthy donors. General study results and limits: An analysis done earlier found most TCR beta V segments productive about 87% or about 30% of the time. CMV serostatus was the only immune exposure information that was available. Analysis performed later found 16,000 or so TCR beta sequences associated with HLA alleles at 0.05 false discovery rate.

Trimming pared 6 bases from V and 7 bases from J, leaving 18 bases between. Germline V gives CDR1 MDHEN, CDR2 SYDVKM. The CDR3 length is 14 residues. Regarding this clone: Its specificity is unknown.

PCR employed 60 Vbeta and 13 Jbeta primers. TCRdb's table, derived via immunoSEQ multiplex PCR, lists solely in-frame clones and lacks some. The data hold approximately 150,000 clones, with roughly 78% observed a single time. Sequences were obtained from PBMCs. The chain couples TRBV28 to TRBJ1-2, with D tentatively TRBD1 (6 bases). The clonotype comes from a man between 18 and 29 years old in good health and CMV-seropositive. The CDR3 loop is CASRPYREAVGYTF. CDR3 in DNA: TGTGCCAGCAGGCCTTACAGGGAAGCGGTTGGCTACACCTTC.